The present entry profiles one TCR gamma chain with its context. In this sample, this clone turned up a few times. The antigen it recognizes is unknown. A much larger clonotype is one base distant, so this may be a read error. The same treatment, consisting of spiramycin and/or pyrimethamine plus sulfadiazine plus folinic acid, was given to mothers of infected and uninfected infants alike. Every infant, whether infected or uninfected, was delivered at term after more than 37 weeks of gestation. Approximately 0.9 mL of blood was used to isolate PBMCs by Lymphoprep gradient centrifugation, after which the PBMCs were cryopreserved in liquid nitrogen and shipped to Belgium. Thawed PBMCs were labeled with Zombie NIR viability dye and stained with CD3, TCR gammadelta, Vgamma9 and Vdelta2 antibodies. Sorting of CD3+ TCRgammadelta+ T cells was performed on a FACSAria III, reaching a mean purity of roughly 98%. The RNeasy Micro Kit was used to isolate RNA from approximately 9,500 sorted gammadelta T cells per sample. The infants were born to mothers who were enrolled with primary T. gondii infection during pregnancy. Peripheral blood samples from the infants were taken at an outpatient microbiology and virology center in Pavia, Italy.

cDNA was generated in one tube by template-switch reverse transcription with TRGC- and TRDC-specific primers, using SuperScript II. The TRGC primer was designed to bind both the TRGC1 and TRGC2 constant genes. The KAPA Real-Time Library Amplification Kit was used to amplify TRG and TRD, and AMPure XP beads were used for purification between steps. Index PCR with the Nextera XT Index Kit was used to attach the Illumina sequencing adapters. TRG and TRD amplicons were sequenced on an Illumina MiSeq with the V2 300 kit, giving 150 bp paired-end reads. On the authors' methods: Before further analysis, read quality was checked using FastQC version 0.11.8. Reads were mapped to GenBank TRG or TRD reference genes, and MiXCR version 3.0.3 was used to assemble CDR3 sequences. Default MiXCR settings were used, apart from assembling TRDD gene segments from 3 instead of 5 consecutive nucleotides. N additions, CDR3 length, J segment length and clonotype sharing between samples were computed with VDJtools version 1.2.1. CDR3 sequences that were out of frame or contained stop codons were removed from the analysis. To look for overlap, the infant repertoires were checked against previously published Vgamma9Vdelta2 repertoires from fetal, cord blood and adult blood. TCRdb called clones anew from the public reads via CATT; matching DNA rows were later pooled. None of the V and J calls come from the authors' own analysis; TCRdb made them. The sample contains some 330 gamma-chain clones, around 24% of them found a single time. The ten biggest clones cover over 30% of the sample.

This entry belongs to a study of Vγ9Vδ2 T cells in congenital toxoplasmosis listed by TCRdb under 2021. Some background on the complete study: The diagnosis of congenital toxoplasmosis relied on IgG, IgM and IgA serology, Western blot and an in-house interferon-gamma release assay. TCR sequencing covered roughly 5 infected and 10 uninfected infants at 2 months, plus 3 infected and 4 uninfected infants at 1 year. Gamma and delta chain CDR3 repertoires of sorted blood gammadelta T cells were compared between congenitally T. gondii-infected and uninfected infants. Repertoire sequencing was done on samples from infants at 2 months after birth and at 1 year of age. The research as a whole found: At 1 year of age, repertoire differences between infected and uninfected infants were less clear than at 2 months. In roughly 2-month-old infants, germline-encoded fetal-type TRDV2 CDR3 sequences seemed to be more common in infected than in uninfected infants, which suggests a footprint of in utero expansion. High prevalence of a public TRGV9 clonotype was observed in both infected and uninfected infants. Two months was the earliest age with enough suitable sample material for TCR repertoire analysis, so newborn repertoires were not sequenced. Compared with uninfected infants, infected infants at 2 months appeared to have fewer N additions in their TRGV9 and TRDV2 CDR3s, and this was especially true for TRDV2-TRDJ1 sequences.

The germline V gene encodes CDR1 VTNTFY and CDR2 YDVSTARD (reference sequence). V has 6 bases trimmed and J has 0 bases trimmed; junction bases matching no gene number 5. Its CDR3 holds 13 amino acids, cysteine through phenylalanine. The entry retains the CDR3 DNA only, 39 bases that are in frame from base 1. Recombination linked TRGV3 to TRGJ1 or TRGJ2. This receptor was identified in a child under 10 years old born to a mother with Toxoplasma gondii infection during pregnancy, either congenitally infected or uninfected (not recorded which). The specimen was gamma-delta T cells from blood. This receptor has the CDR3 CATWTPNYYKKLF. The nucleotides read TGTGCCACCTGGACCCCGAATTATTATAAGAAACTCTTT.